This TCR beta chain comes out of a study of blood T cell repertoires in COVID-19. About the study: Sites across the United States, Italy and Spain contributed samples from acute and convalescent COVID-19.

Germline-derived CDR1 and CDR2 are SGHRS and YFSETQ. V was clipped by 4 bases and J by 2 bases, with 12 bases between them. The CDR3 has 14 amino acids. Profiling relied on immunoSEQ multiplex PCR, and the TCRdb table lists in-frame clones only, not all of them. The table has about 410,000 clones, 75% to 90% seen once; the top ten hold under 2%. The TCR was taken from a woman between 40 and 55 years old with COVID-19, enrolled during active disease. This chain uses TRBV5-1 with TRBJ1-2; D is possibly TRBD1 (6 bases). Sequencing input: peripheral blood. The CDR3 here is CASSRDTTNYGYTF. For the CDR3, the DNA is TGCGCCAGCAGCCGGGACACCACAAACTATGGCTACACCTTC.